The subject of this entry is one TCR beta chain. No antigen is known for it. The PCR ran on 60 Vbeta and 13 Jbeta primers. The data were produced by immunoSEQ multiplex PCR, yet TCRdb's version contains in-frame clones alone and is incomplete. The repertoire holds 86,000 or so clones, more than 75% seen once, with roughly 15% in the top ten. This sample was taken from a study of cytomegalovirus exposure and HLA in healthy donors. The CDR3 extends over 12 amino acids. CDR1 and CDR2 (germline): SGHDN, FVKESK. Trimming cost V 3 bases and J 6 bases, with 8 bases left between them. Study results and limitations: Among the CMV-associated chains, three were confirmed in vitro as specific for CMV antigens. TRBV6-2, TRBV6-3 and some other V segments were unresolvable in 87-base-pair reads.

Sequenced input: PBMCs. This clonotype was obtained from a woman aged 40 to 50 in good health and CMV-seropositive. The chain is built from TRBV14 and TRBJ1-2; D gene ambiguous. This CDR3 is CASSHGGNGYTF. DNA for the CDR3: TGTGCCAGCAGCCACGGAGGGAATGGCTACACCTTC.